The text below deals with one T cell receptor (beta chain). This entry belongs to a study of blood T cell repertoires in COVID-19. Study context: From the United States, Italy and Spain came samples of acute and convalescent COVID-19.

The data were produced by immunoSEQ multiplex PCR, yet TCRdb's version contains in-frame clones alone and is incomplete. The data hold roughly 210,000 clones, with roughly 80% observed a single time. Sequencing was performed on peripheral blood. The sequence came from a woman aged 80 or over with COVID-19, enrolled during active disease.

CDR3 nucleotides: TGTGCCAGCAGTTTACCCCGGGGTCCTAGGGGCAATCAGCCCCAGCATTTT. Its protein product is CASSLPRGPRGNQPQHF. The genes are TRBV28 and TRBJ1-5; unclear D gene. From germline, CDR1 is MDHEN and CDR2 SYDVKM. The CDR3 is made up of 17 amino acids. The V end was cut by 2 bases, the J end by 2 bases, with 16 bases between.